The entry below gives a single T cell receptor (beta chain) sequence along with its context. Its antigen is not known. The junction departs from the called germline gene at one end, perhaps through a read error. Germline CDR1 PRHDT, CDR2 FYEKMQ (reference sequence). The CDR3 is made up of 16 amino acids. This entry is derived from a study of T cell repertoires in cytomegalovirus infection. Overall study context: Selection of CMV epitopes for the study included recently identified HLA-C-restricted and well-studied HLA-B-restricted ones.

Points from the study as a whole: Dominating the ex vivo response were HLA-C-restricted CMV-specific TCR beta clonotypes.

Via MiXCR, TCRdb re-called the reads, giving one row per CDR3 protein. The table lists about 830,000 distinct CDR3 sequences, 30% to 35% of them singletons. The genes are TRBV13 and TRBJ1-2, with a possible D match to TRBD1 (5 bases). The clonotype comes from a human donor in good health (CMV status not recorded). Some clones in this sample may be carry-over from other donors' samples. The sample here was cultured CD8+ T cells from PBMCs, taken from culture after CMV antigen stimulation. CDR3 bases: TGTGCCAGCAGTTTAGGGGAGGGCTACTCTAACTATGGCTACACCTTC. This sequence encodes CASSLGEGYSNYGYTF.